This TCR beta chain originates from a study of cytomegalovirus exposure and HLA in healthy donors. The study's findings and limits: Available immune exposure information covered CMV serostatus only. In a later analysis, around 18,000 TCR beta sequences were associated with HLA alleles at 0.05 false discovery rate. An analysis was carried out later, and it reportedly showed fewer N-insertions in an Asian-associated ancestry cluster than the approximately 700-donor mean.

As regards this clone: As yet, its antigen is unknown.

A multiplex PCR was run with 60 Vbeta primers and 13 Jbeta primers. Clones were read by immunoSEQ multiplex PCR, and TCRdb kept only the in-frame ones, dropping some. The data show 150,000 to 200,000 clones, roughly four fifths seen once. Sequenced sample: PBMCs. This sequence originates from a male donor in good health and CMV-seronegative.

This CDR3 reads CAWSVQPLTEAFF. DNA for the CDR3: TGTGCCTGGAGTGTACAACCGCTCACTGAAGCTTTCTTT. The V gene is TRBV30, the J gene TRBJ1-1, with D unresolved. Germline CDR1 is GTSNPN and CDR2 is SVGIG (reference sequence). The CDR3 is 13 residues long. Deletions cut 0 bases from V and 4 bases from J, with 9 bases between.